This T cell receptor (beta chain) was identified during a study of T cell clones after liver transplantation. Study at large: Post-transplant blood was tracked for graft-donor-reactive T cell clones identified in a pre-transplant mixed lymphocyte reaction.

This CDR3 spans 12 amino acids. The germline V and J ends were trimmed by 5 bases and 0 bases, with 3 bases remaining between them. Germline CDR1 SEHNR, CDR2 FQNEAQ (reference sequence). Method: immunoSEQ multiplex PCR; TCRdb's copy keeps in-frame clones and lacks some. The sample records fewer than 80,000 clones, approximately 81% being singletons. This chain links TRBV7-9 with TRBJ2-3; no clear D. This clonotype was obtained from a human patient who received a liver transplant. Some T cells may be provided by the graft donor. This material consisted of CD4+ T cells from blood, taken around 50 months after liver transplant. The CDR3 is CASSLSTDTQYF. The CDR3 DNA follows: TGTGCCAGCAGCCTGAGCACAGATACGCAGTATTTT.